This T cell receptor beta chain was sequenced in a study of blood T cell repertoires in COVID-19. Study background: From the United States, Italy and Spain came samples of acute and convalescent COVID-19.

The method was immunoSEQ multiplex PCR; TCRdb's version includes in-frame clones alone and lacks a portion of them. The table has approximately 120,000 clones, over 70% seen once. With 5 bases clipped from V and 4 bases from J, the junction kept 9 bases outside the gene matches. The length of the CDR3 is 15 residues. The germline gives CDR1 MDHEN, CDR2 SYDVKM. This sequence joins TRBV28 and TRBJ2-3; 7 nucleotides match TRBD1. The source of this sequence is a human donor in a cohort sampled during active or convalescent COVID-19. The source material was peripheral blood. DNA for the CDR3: TGTGCCAGCAGTGAGCAGGGGGTGAGGTCAGATACGCAGTATTTT. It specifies CASSEQGVRSDTQYF.